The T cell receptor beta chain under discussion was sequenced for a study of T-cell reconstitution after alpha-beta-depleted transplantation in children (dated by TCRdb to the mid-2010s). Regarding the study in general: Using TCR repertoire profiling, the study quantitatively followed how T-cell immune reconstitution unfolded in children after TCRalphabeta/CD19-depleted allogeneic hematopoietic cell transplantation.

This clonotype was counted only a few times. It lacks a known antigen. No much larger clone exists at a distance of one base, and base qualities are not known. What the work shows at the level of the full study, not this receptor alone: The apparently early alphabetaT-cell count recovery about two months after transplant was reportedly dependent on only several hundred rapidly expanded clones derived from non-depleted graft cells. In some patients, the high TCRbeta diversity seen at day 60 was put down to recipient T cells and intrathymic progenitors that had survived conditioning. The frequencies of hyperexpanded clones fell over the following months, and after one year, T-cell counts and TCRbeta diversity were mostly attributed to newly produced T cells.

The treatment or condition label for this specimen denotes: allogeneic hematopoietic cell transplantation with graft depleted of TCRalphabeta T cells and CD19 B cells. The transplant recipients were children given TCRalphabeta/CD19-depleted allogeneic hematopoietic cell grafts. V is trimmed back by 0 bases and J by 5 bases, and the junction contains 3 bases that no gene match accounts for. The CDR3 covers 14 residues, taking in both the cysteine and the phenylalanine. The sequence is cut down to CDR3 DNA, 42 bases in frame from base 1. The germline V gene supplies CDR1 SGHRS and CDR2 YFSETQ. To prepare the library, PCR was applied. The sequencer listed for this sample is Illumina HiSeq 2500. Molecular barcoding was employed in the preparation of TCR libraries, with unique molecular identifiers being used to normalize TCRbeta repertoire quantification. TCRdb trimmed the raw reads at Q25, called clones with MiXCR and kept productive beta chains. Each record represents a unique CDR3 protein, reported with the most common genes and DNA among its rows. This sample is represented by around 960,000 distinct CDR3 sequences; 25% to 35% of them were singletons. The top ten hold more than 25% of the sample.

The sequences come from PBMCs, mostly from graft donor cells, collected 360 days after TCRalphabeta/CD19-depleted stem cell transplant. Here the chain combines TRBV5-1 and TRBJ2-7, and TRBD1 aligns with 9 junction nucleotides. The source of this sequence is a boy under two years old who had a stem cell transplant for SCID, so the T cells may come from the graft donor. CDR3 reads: CASSLGGTGNEQYF. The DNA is TGCGCCAGCAGCTTGGGAGGGACAGGGAACGAGCAGTACTTC.